The 21 T cell receptor beta chains below all came from one sample that was sequenced in a study of T cell repertoires in cytomegalovirus infection. Their antigen targets remain unknown. TCRdb re-called the reads through MiXCR, storing one row per CDR3 protein. The repertoire holds some 800,000 distinct CDR3 sequences, 32% seen once, with 9.5% to 15% in the top ten. Specimen: cultured CD8+ T cells from PBMCs, collected from culture after CMV antigen stimulation. All receptors derive from a human donor in good health (CMV status not recorded). Some clones in this sample may be carry-over from other donors' samples.

The V call is TRBV11-1, the J call TRBJ2-5, with D possibly matching TRBD2 (6 bases). The V end was cut by 4 bases, the J end by 1 base, with 16 bases between. CDR1 and CDR2 (germline): SGHAT, FQDESV (reference sequence). This CDR3 contains 16 residues. The DNA for the CDR3 is TGTGCCAGCAGCTCGGCGGGAACCGAACTCCAAGAGACCCAGTACTTC. This gives the protein CASSSAGTELQETQYF.

The gene calls are TRBV29-1 and TRBJ2-5, with 9 bases fitting TRBD2. The CDR3 sequence is 14 residues long. Trimming took 2 bases from V and 5 from J; bases not matched to a gene: 6. The germline CDR1 and CDR2 sequences are SQVTM and ANQGSEA. DNA for the CDR3: TGCAGCGTTGAATTAGCGGGGGCTGGCGAGACCCAGTACTTC. Translating it yields CSVELAGAGETQYF.

The gene calls are TRBV5-1 and TRBJ2-1; maybe TRBD2 (6 bases). The V gene's germline CDR1 is SGHRS and CDR2 YFSETQ. The CDR3 runs 15 residues. V gave up 2 bases and J gave up 6 bases, with 15 bases separating them. This chain's CDR3 is CASSFSGAAANEQFF. The DNA for the CDR3 is TGCGCCAGCAGCTTTAGCGGTGCCGCGGCCAATGAGCAGTTCTTC.

In this sample, this clonotype turned up a few times. The chain recombines TRBV7-8 with TRBJ2-7, with D uncertain. The V end lost 5 bases, the J end lost 4 bases, and 9 bases lay between the germline ends. The germline gives CDR1 SGHVS, CDR2 FQNEAQ. CDR3 size: 12 residues. CDR3 sequence (DNA): TGTGCCAGCAGCACCGAAATGTACGAGCAGTACGTC. Protein sequence: CASSTEMYEQYV.

This clonotype has just a few counts. The J gene is TRBJ1-1, the V gene TRBV10-3; possible D gene TRBD1, 5 bases. The V gene lost 4 bases and the J gene lost 4 bases, with 10 bases spanning the gap. The CDR3 loop spans 13 amino acids. Per germline, CDR1 ENHRY and CDR2 SYGVKD. The CDR3 reads CAISAGGGTEAFF. CDR3 bases: TGTGCCATCAGTGCTGGGGGTGGCACTGAAGCTTTCTTT.

A few counts support this clonotype. The chain uses TRBV12-3 or TRBV12-4 and TRBJ1-3; possible D gene TRBD1, 6 bases. This CDR3 spans 18 amino acids. V was clipped by 6 bases and J by 0 bases, with 21 bases between them. The CDR3 DNA follows: TGTGCCAGCAGCCCCGAGCCACAGGGTCACCTCTCTGGAAACACCATATATTTT. Residues: CASSPEPQGHLSGNTIYF.

Concerning this clonotype itself: A read error may account for a junction end that differs from germline. The chain has TRBV4-3 and TRBJ1-5; D is unresolved. The CDR3 has 13 amino acids. Per germline, CDR1 LGHNA and CDR2 YSLEER. CDR3 loop: CASNQERGQPQHF. DNA of the CDR3: TGCGCCAGCAACCAAGAACGTGGACAGCCCCAGCATTTT.

The chain combines TRBV5-5 with TRBJ1-1; a weak D match, TRBD1 (5 bases). V gave up 4 bases and J gave up 1 base, with 14 bases separating them. Germline V gene data show CDR1 as SGHKS and CDR2 as YYEKEE (reference sequence). This CDR3 is built from 15 residues. CDR3 DNA: TGTGCCAGCAGCCTCCATGGCGGGACGAACACTGAAGCTTTCTTT. Translating gives CASSLHGGTNTEAFF. Using reference TRBV5-5 and TRBJ1-1 for the parts outside the CDR3, the full variable domain is DAGVTQSPTHLIKTRGQQVTLRCSPISGHKSVSWYQQVLGQGPQFIFQYYEKEERGRGNFPDRFSARQFPNYSSELNVNALLLGDSALYLCASSLHGGTNTEAFFGQGTRLTVV.

The chain is built from TRBV7-6 and TRBJ2-5; TRBD1 matches at 8 bases. The germline gives CDR1 SGHVS, CDR2 FNYEAQ. Losses at the gene ends were 1 base for V and 5 bases for J; bases not matched to a gene: 9. The CDR3 covers 16 residues. The CDR3 is CASSLVSTGGRETQYF. As DNA, the CDR3 is TGTGCCAGCAGCTTAGTGTCCACAGGGGGAAGGGAGACCCAGTACTTC.

In nucleotides, the CDR3 is TGTGCCAGCAGCAGACTTCGGGGGGAGAATTCACCCCTCCACTTT. Translating gives CASSRLRGENSPLHF. V and J are TRBV27 and TRBJ1-6; TRBD1 might be the D (5 bases). Germline V gives CDR1 MNHEY, CDR2 SMNVEV (reference sequence). The CDR3 runs to 15 residues. Trimming cost V 6 bases and J 7 bases, with 16 bases left between them.

This clonotype was seen a few times. The V and J genes are TRBV13 and TRBJ2-4; D may be TRBD1 (6 bases). The CDR3 is made up of 15 amino acids. V lost 5 bases and J lost 8, with 19 bases in between. In germline, CDR1 is PRHDT, CDR2 FYEKMQ (reference sequence). CDR3: CASSRSRGTRDIQYF. The CDR3 nucleotides are TGTGCCAGCAGCCGAAGTCGAGGGACACGGGACATTCAGTACTTC.

The V gene is TRBV14, the J gene TRBJ1-1; D unresolved. Between the trimmed V and J ends, which lost 3 bases and 5 bases, there was a span of 10 bases. The CDR3 runs to 13 residues. Per germline, CDR1 SGHDN and CDR2 FVKESK. The CDR3 sequence: CASSHGLLTEAFF. CDR3 DNA: TGTGCCAGCAGCCATGGGTTGTTGACTGAAGCTTTCTTT.

The chain combines TRBV3-1 with TRBJ1-1; D is perhaps TRBD1 (6 bases). The length of the CDR3 is 15 residues. Germline V gene data show CDR1 as LGHDT and CDR2 as YNNKEL (reference sequence). V gave up 3 bases and J gave up 1 base, with 12 bases separating them. CDR3 DNA sequence: TGTGCCAGCAGCCATTTTCGAGGGGGGAACACTGAAGCTTTCTTT. Translated, it gives CASSHFRGGNTEAFF.

The V gene is TRBV5-5, the J gene TRBJ2-3; tentatively, D is TRBD2 (5 bases). This CDR3 is 13 amino acids long. Trimming shortened V by 3 bases and J by 6 bases, and 11 bases separated the two germline ends. Germline values: CDR1 SGHKS, CDR2 YYEKEE (reference sequence). The CDR3 sequence is CASSSNKRDTQYF. CDR3 nucleotides: TGTGCCAGCAGCTCCAATAAGCGGGATACGCAGTATTTT. Drawing the rest from reference TRBV5-5 and TRBJ2-3, the complete variable domain is DAGVTQSPTHLIKTRGQQVTLRCSPISGHKSVSWYQQVLGQGPQFIFQYYEKEERGRGNFPDRFSARQFPNYSSELNVNALLLGDSALYLCASSSNKRDTQYFGPGTRLTVL.

This chain uses TRBV19 with TRBJ1-5; a possible D gene is TRBD1 (5 bases). The CDR3 is 14 residues long. Trimming stripped 3 bases from V and 7 bases from J, with 13 bases between. Germline CDR1 and CDR2: LNHDA and SQIVND (reference sequence). CDR3 DNA sequence: TGTGCCAGTAGTATCCGAGGGGTGGAGCAGCCCCAGCATTTT. Encoded protein: CASSIRGVEQPQHF.

About this clonotype itself: This may arise from a read error, as a much more abundant clone is one base away. The chain has TRBV11-2 and TRBJ2-1; 9 bases map to TRBD2. The CDR3 is made up of 15 amino acids. Germline CDR1 and CDR2: SGHAT and FQNNGV. DNA for the CDR3: TGTGCCAGCAGCTTAGATCGCGGGGGGGCCAATGAGCAGTGCTTC. Translating it yields CASSLDRGGANEQCF.

The chain recombines TRBV19 with TRBJ1-5; D is perhaps TRBD1 (5 bases). Germline CDR1 and CDR2: LNHDA and SQIVND (reference sequence). V lost 7 bases to trimming and J lost 2 bases, with 15 bases between them. The CDR3 is 15 residues long. The DNA for the CDR3 is TGTGCCAGTATTCACCGGGACGGCCGCAATCAGCCCCAGCATTTT. As protein: CASIHRDGRNQPQHF.

This clonotype has ten or more counts. V usage is TRBV7-8 and J usage is TRBJ1-5, with D maybe TRBD1 (6 bases). Germline CDR1 SGHVS, CDR2 FQNEAQ. V was shortened by 4 bases and J by 2 bases, with 21 bases between the two germline ends. The CDR3 is 18 amino acids. The DNA of the CDR3 is TGTGCCAGCAGCTCAAGGGGGTCCCAGGGGTCGCGCAATCAGCCCCAGCATTTT. Protein: CASSSRGSQGSRNQPQHF.

This chain joins TRBV6-6 and TRBJ1-1; the match to TRBD1 covers 7 bases. J gave up 2 bases and V 2 bases, and 5 bases lay outside the gene matches. The CDR3 runs to 15 residues. From germline, CDR1 is MNHNY and CDR2 SVGAGI (reference sequence). The CDR3, as DNA: TGTGCCAGCAGTTACCAACAGGGGCGAAACACTGAAGCTTTCTTT. Protein sequence: CASSYQQGRNTEAFF.

The rearrangement links TRBV6-1 to TRBJ1-1, with D perhaps TRBD1 (5 bases). V was trimmed by 8 bases and J by 9 bases, leaving 13 bases between them. The CDR3 sequence is 11 residues long. CDR1 MNHNS and CDR2 SASEGT come from the germline V gene. The DNA of the CDR3 is TGTGCCAGCGATCGGGGGGTAAAAGCTTTCTTT. It is translated as CASDRGVKAFF.

This clonotype was seen a few times. The J gene is TRBJ2-6, the V gene TRBV7-9; D is possibly TRBD1 or TRBD2 (5 bases each). Germline V lookup: CDR1 SEHNR, CDR2 FQNEAQ (reference sequence). Trimming pared 5 bases from V and 0 bases from J, leaving 11 bases between. The CDR3 contains 16 residues. CDR3 coding DNA: TGTGCCAGCAGCCTCCGGGACGTCTCTGGGGCCAACGTCCTGACTTTC. Translation: CASSLRDVSGANVLTF.